This T cell receptor beta chain is drawn from a study of control samples from healthy donors and cancer patients. The method was immunoSEQ multiplex PCR; TCRdb's version includes in-frame clones alone and lacks a portion of them. Of roughly 220,000 clones in the sample, around 94% are singletons; the top ten hold less than 1.6%. Trimming shortened V by 7 bases and J by 7 bases, and 15 bases separated the two germline ends. Germline V CDR1 and CDR2: SGHRS, YFSETQ. The CDR3 has 14 amino acids. The TCR originated in a man aged 45-60 years in good health. The chain uses TRBV5-1 and TRBJ1-6; D is uncertain. Sequenced input: blood. The CDR3 sequence is CASADGQANSPLHF. CDR3 DNA: TGCGCCAGCGCGGACGGCCAGGCCAATTCACCCCTCCACTTT.